The present T cell receptor beta chain was sequenced within a study of cytomegalovirus exposure and HLA in healthy donors. The CDR3 totals 15 residues. From germline, CDR1 is SGHRS and CDR2 YFSETQ. The V and J ends lost 9 bases and 5 bases respectively, with 20 bases between them. This clone was seen only a few times. PCR involved 60 Vbeta and 13 Jbeta primers. Libraries were prepared by immunoSEQ multiplex PCR; TCRdb keeps only in-frame clonotypes and omits some of them. Of 150,000 to 200,000 clones in the sample, roughly 78% were seen once. V gene TRBV5-1 combines with J gene TRBJ2-2; weak D call: TRBD1 (6 bases). The sample taken for sequencing was PBMCs. The clonotype originates from a middle-aged man in good health and CMV-seropositive. The CDR3 spells CATRDTRGGTGELFF. CDR3 sequence (DNA): TGCGCCACACGGGACACCCGAGGCGGGACCGGGGAGCTGTTTTTT.